These T cell receptor beta chains were read from a single sample in a study of cytomegalovirus exposure and HLA in healthy donors. Here immunoSEQ multiplex PCR was the method, and the copy in TCRdb shows in-frame clones only, minus some. The ten most abundant clones cover over 1.5% of a sample with 150,000 or so clones. The sample was PBMCs. These TCRs come from a man aged 18 to 29 in good health and CMV-seronegative. CDR3s include the opening cysteine and the closing phenylalanine or tryptophan. D genes are given only for firm matches.

16,TRBV5-1,-,TRBJ1-6,CASSEYDSTYNSPLHF,TGCGCCAGCAGCGAATACGATAGTACCTATAATTCACCCCTCCACTTT
15,TRBV11-2,-,TRBJ1-4,CASSLDRPRGEKLFF,TGTGCCAGCAGCTTAGATCGGCCCCGGGGTGAAAAACTGTTTTTT
17,TRBV27,TRBD2,TRBJ2-1,CASSLITTSGSGNEQFF,TGTGCCAGCAGTTTAATTACAACTAGCGGGAGTGGTAATGAGCAGTTCTTC
15,TRBV19,-,TRBJ1-4,CASSMASQAWEKLFF,TGTGCCAGTAGTATGGCGAGCCAAGCGTGGGAAAAACTGTTTTTT
17,TRBV30,-,TRBJ1-2,CAWSVGEALPPNYGYTF,TGTGCCTGGAGTGTTGGCGAAGCGCTACCTCCTAACTATGGCTACACCTTC
14,TRBV30,-,TRBJ2-3,CAWSFVRSGDTQYF,TGTGCCTGGAGTTTCGTTAGAAGCGGGGATACGCAGTATTTT
16,TRBV27,TRBD1,TRBJ1-5,CASSYRGGYSNQPQHF,TGTGCCAGCAGTTACAGGGGGGGGTATAGCAATCAGCCCCAGCATTTT
17,TRBV10-3,TRBD1,TRBJ1-1,CAISEGSRGQGGVEAFF,TGTGCCATCAGTGAAGGGTCGCGGGGACAGGGGGGCGTAGAAGCTTTCTTT
15,TRBV27,TRBD1,TRBJ1-6,CASRRETGGGSPLHF,TGTGCCAGCAGGCGGGAAACAGGGGGGGGTTCACCCCTCCACTTT
13,TRBV4-3,-,TRBJ2-7,CASSQVETDEQYF,TGCGCCAGCAGCCAAGTCGAAACAGACGAGCAGTACTTC
17,TRBV19,TRBD2,TRBJ2-2,CASRGLGPPSNTGELFF,TGTGCCAGTAGAGGACTAGGGCCGCCTTCGAACACCGGGGAGCTGTTTTTT
14,TRBV2,-,TRBJ2-1,CASSLSQGQNEQFF,TGTGCCAGCAGCCTAAGTCAGGGGCAGAATGAGCAGTTCTTC
14,TRBV9,-,TRBJ2-5,CASSVPGEGKTQYF,TGTGCCAGCAGCGTCCCGGGGGAAGGAAAGACCCAGTACTTC
15,TRBV28,-,TRBJ1-1,CASSLWGLTNTEAFF,TGTGCCAGCAGTTTATGGGGACTGACGAACACTGAAGCTTTCTTT
18,TRBV13,-,TRBJ2-6,CASSLNGRAYSGANVLTF,TGTGCCAGCAGCTTAAACGGGCGGGCCTACTCTGGGGCCAACGTCCTGACTTTC
14,TRBV7-9,-,TRBJ2-4,CASTQALAKNIQYF,TGTGCCAGCACCCAGGCTCTAGCCAAAAACATTCAGTACTTC
16,TRBV25-1,-,TRBJ1-2,CASSELGEGGVNGYTF,TGTGCCAGCAGTGAATTGGGGGAAGGGGGGGTCAATGGCTACACCTTC
14,TRBV5-6,-,TRBJ1-2,CASSLVSSNYGYTF,TGTGCCAGCAGCTTGGTTAGCTCTAACTATGGCTACACCTTC
16,TRBV5-1,TRBD1,TRBJ2-2,CASSSRDRGHTGELFF,TGCGCCAGCAGCTCCCGGGACAGGGGGCATACCGGGGAGCTGTTTTTT
15,TRBV30,TRBD1,TRBJ1-5,CACTGGPGSNQPQHF,TGTGCCTGTACAGGGGGCCCGGGGAGCAATCAGCCCCAGCATTTT
14,TRBV5-1,-,TRBJ2-2,CASSPGDRTGELFF,TGCGCCAGCAGTCCGGGGGATAGGACCGGGGAGCTGTTTTTT
13,TRBV5-1,-,TRBJ1-2,CASSLLGAYGYTF,TGCGCCAGCAGCTTACTGGGGGCCTATGGCTACACCTTC
14,TRBV7-6,TRBD1,TRBJ1-1,CASSLVQGDTEAFF,TGTGCCAGCAGCTTGGTTCAGGGGGACACTGAAGCTTTCTTT
15,TRBV29-1,TRBD1,TRBJ2-3,CSVGDRQGYTDTQYF,TGCAGCGTTGGGGACAGACAGGGGTACACAGATACGCAGTATTTT
12,TRBV25-1,-,TRBJ1-1,CASSDSGHEAFF,TGTGCCAGCAGTGACTCCGGACATGAAGCTTTCTTT
16,TRBV11-1,-,TRBJ2-1,CASTPHPTGVTNEQFF,TGTGCCAGCACCCCTCACCCCACGGGAGTAACCAATGAGCAGTTCTTC
15,TRBV14,-,TRBJ1-2,CASSQVDTSNYGYTF,TGTGCCAGCAGCCAAGTGGACACTTCTAACTATGGCTACACCTTC
16,TRBV5-1,TRBD2,TRBJ2-7,CASSLAVAGGSYEQYF,TGCGCCAGCAGCTTGGCCGTAGCGGGGGGCTCATACGAGCAGTACTTC
15,TRBV19,TRBD1,TRBJ1-2,CASSVGTGGNYGYTF,TGTGCCAGTAGTGTCGGGACAGGCGGGAACTATGGCTACACCTTC